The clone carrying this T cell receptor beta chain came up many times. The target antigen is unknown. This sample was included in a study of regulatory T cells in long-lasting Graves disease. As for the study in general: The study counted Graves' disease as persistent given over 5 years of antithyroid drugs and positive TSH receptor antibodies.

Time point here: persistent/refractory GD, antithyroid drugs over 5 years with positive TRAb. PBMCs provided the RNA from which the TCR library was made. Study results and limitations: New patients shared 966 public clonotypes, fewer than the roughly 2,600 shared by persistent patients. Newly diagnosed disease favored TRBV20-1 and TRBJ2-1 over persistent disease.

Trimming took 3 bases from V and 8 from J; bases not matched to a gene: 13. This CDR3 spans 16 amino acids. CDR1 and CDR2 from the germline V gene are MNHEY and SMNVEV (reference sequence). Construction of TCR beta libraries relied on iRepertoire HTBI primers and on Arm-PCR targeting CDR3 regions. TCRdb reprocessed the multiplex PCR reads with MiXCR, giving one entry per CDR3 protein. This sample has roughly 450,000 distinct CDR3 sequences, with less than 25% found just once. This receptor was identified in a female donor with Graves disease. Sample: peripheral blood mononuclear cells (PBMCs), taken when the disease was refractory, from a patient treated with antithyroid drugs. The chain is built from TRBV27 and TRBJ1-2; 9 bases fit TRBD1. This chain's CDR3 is CASSFIPPGQGFGYTF. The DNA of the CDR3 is TGTGCCAGCAGTTTCATCCCTCCGGGACAGGGATTCGGCTACACCTTC.